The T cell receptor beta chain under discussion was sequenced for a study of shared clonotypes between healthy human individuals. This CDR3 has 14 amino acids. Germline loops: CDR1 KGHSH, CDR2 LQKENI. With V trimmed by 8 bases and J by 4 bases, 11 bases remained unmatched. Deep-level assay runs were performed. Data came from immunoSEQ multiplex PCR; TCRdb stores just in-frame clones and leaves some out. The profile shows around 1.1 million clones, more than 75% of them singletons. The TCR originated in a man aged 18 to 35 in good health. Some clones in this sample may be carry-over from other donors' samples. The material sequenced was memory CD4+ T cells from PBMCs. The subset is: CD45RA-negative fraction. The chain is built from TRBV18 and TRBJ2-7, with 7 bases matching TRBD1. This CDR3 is CASKDGQDSYEQYF. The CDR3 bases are TGTGCCAGCAAAGACGGACAGGATAGTTACGAGCAGTACTTC.